The 23 T cell receptor beta chains below all came from one sample that was sequenced in a study of blood T cell repertoires in COVID-19. Sequenced by immunoSEQ multiplex PCR; TCRdb stores in-frame clones only, minus some. Of approximately 440,000 clones in the sample, approximately 88% were seen once. Specimen: peripheral blood. These receptors all stem from a woman aged 50 to 60 with COVID-19, enrolled during active disease.

With respect to this clone: Other DNA sequences in this sample translate to the same CDR3. This sequence joins TRBV19 and TRBJ1-1, with D uncertain. CDR3 length equals 12 residues. In germline, CDR1 is LNHDA, CDR2 SQIVND (reference sequence). Trimming removed 1 base from V and 5 bases from J, with 5 bases in between. The CDR3 bases are TGTGCCAGTAGTATAGCGGGTACTGAAGCTTTCTTT. This encodes CASSIAGTEAFF.

The chain recombines TRBV7-9 with TRBJ1-4, with D perhaps matching TRBD1 (5 bases). The CDR3 has 15 amino acids. CDR1 and CDR2 (germline): SEHNR, FQNEAQ (reference sequence). Trimming left V 3 bases short and J 4 bases short, with 12 bases between. The CDR3 DNA is TGTGCCAGCAGCTTGGGGCAGCTATATAATGAAAAACTGTTTTTT. Translation gives CASSLGQLYNEKLFF. Combining the CDR3 with reference TRBV7-9 and TRBJ1-4 gives the whole variable domain DTGVSQNPRHKITKRGQNVTFRCDPISEHNRLYWYRQTLGQGPEFLTYFQNEAQLEKSRLLSDRFSAERPKGSFSTLEIQRTEQGDSAMYLCASSLGQLYNEKLFFGSGTQLSVL.

A note on this clone: Other DNA sequences in the same sample also yield this CDR3. The chain has TRBV3-1 (or the pseudogene TRBV3-2) and TRBJ1-5; 9 positions match TRBD1. J gave up 5 bases and V 4 bases, and 0 bases lay outside the gene matches. The V gene's germline CDR1 is LGHDT and CDR2 YNNKEL (reference sequence). This CDR3 is 13 amino acids long. CDR3: CASSRDRDQPQHF. The CDR3 nucleotides read TGTGCCAGCAGCCGGGACAGGGATCAGCCCCAGCATTTT.

The V call is TRBV27, the J call TRBJ2-7, with TRBD1 matching 7 bases. The length of the CDR3 is 16 residues. With 6 bases clipped from V and 0 bases from J, the junction kept 11 bases outside the gene matches. Germline lookup yields CDR1 MNHEY and CDR2 SMNVEV (reference sequence). CDR3 bases: TGTGCCAGCAGCTATAAACTGGACAGGTCCTCCTACGAGCAGTACTTC. Residues: CASSYKLDRSSYEQYF.

The rearrangement joins TRBV28 to TRBJ1-6; 10 nucleotides line up with TRBD1. Trimming removed 3 bases from V and 4 bases from J; junction bases left unmatched: 3. Germline V gene sequence: CDR1 MDHEN, CDR2 SYDVKM. There are 16 residues in the CDR3. CDR3 region: CASSLTGGAYNSPLHF. DNA of the CDR3: TGTGCCAGCAGTTTGACAGGGGGCGCTTATAATTCACCCCTCCACTTT.

This chain joins TRBV9 and TRBJ1-1; no reliable D call. V lost 4 bases, J lost 4 bases, and 8 bases lay in between. CDR3 size: 12 residues. Per germline, CDR1 SGDLS and CDR2 YYNGEE. The CDR3 DNA reads TGTGCCAGCAGCCCGGGGAGCACTGAAGCTTTCTTT. Protein: CASSPGSTEAFF.

This rearrangement joins TRBV28 to TRBJ1-1, with TRBD1 as a possible D gene (5 bases). V was clipped by 6 bases and J by 1 base, with 9 bases between them. CDR1 is MDHEN, CDR2 SYDVKM, per germline. The CDR3 extends over 13 amino acids. CDR3 sequence: CASRGDRNTEAFF. In DNA form, the CDR3 reads TGTGCCAGCAGGGGCGACAGGAACACTGAAGCTTTCTTT.

The chain links TRBV12-3 or TRBV12-4 to TRBJ1-1; TRBD1 is a possible D gene (5 bases). The V end lost 7 bases, the J end lost 3 bases, and 12 bases lay between the germline ends. The CDR3 totals 13 residues. CDR3 DNA: TGTGCCAGCACCCCGTCAGGGTACACTGAAGCTTTCTTT. Translated: CASTPSGYTEAFF.

This clone was seen once. The rearrangement joins TRBV5-6 to TRBJ1-2, with D perhaps matching TRBD1 (5 bases). The CDR3 loop spans 16 amino acids. Germline V lookup: CDR1 SGHDT, CDR2 YYEEEE. The V end lost 2 bases, the J end lost 0 bases, and 14 bases lay between the germline ends. CDR3 residues: CASSLARQFSNYGYTF. The CDR3 coding sequence is TGTGCCAGCAGCTTAGCCCGACAGTTTTCTAACTATGGCTACACCTTC.

The chain joins TRBV21-1 to TRBJ1-1. TRBV21-1 is an annotated pseudogene. The CDR3 has 15 residues. The CDR3 here is CASTLAGAVITEAFF. Here the CDR3 DNA reads TGTGCCAGCACTCTTGCGGGGGCAGTGATCACTGAAGCTTTCTTT.

V and J are TRBV18 and TRBJ2-7; 7 positions agree with TRBD1. V shed 3 bases, J shed 3 bases, and the junction held 8 bases outside the gene matches. CDR3 size: 15 residues. Germline V lookup: CDR1 KGHSH, CDR2 LQKENI. The CDR3 reads CASSPRQGDIYEQYF. The CDR3 bases are TGTGCCAGCTCACCCCGACAGGGAGATATCTACGAGCAGTACTTC.

The chain uses TRBV28 and TRBJ1-2; unclear D gene. V dropped 3 bases and J dropped 3 bases, with 11 bases sitting between them. This CDR3 comprises 14 residues. The germline V gene has CDR1 MDHEN and CDR2 SYDVKM. The CDR3 sequence: CASSFGGRDYGYTF. The CDR3 DNA follows: TGTGCCAGCAGTTTTGGAGGGAGGGACTATGGCTACACCTTC.

The V call is TRBV3-1 (or the pseudogene TRBV3-2), the J call TRBJ2-2, with 7 bases that match TRBD1. CDR3 length: 17 residues. Germline V gene sequence: CDR1 LGHDT, CDR2 YNNKEL (reference sequence). The J segment lost 5 bases and the V segment lost 6 bases, leaving 15 bases of the junction unmatched. CDR3 nucleotides: TGTGCCAGCAGGCCTTATACAGGGGACGTTTTGACCGGGGAGCTGTTTTTT. Encoded protein: CASRPYTGDVLTGELFF.

The chain employs TRBV5-1 and TRBJ2-3; TRBD2 is a possible D gene (5 bases). Germline CDR1 SGHRS, CDR2 YFSETQ. Trimming took 4 bases from V and 4 from J, leaving 19 bases between them. This CDR3 comprises 16 residues. CDR3 sequence (DNA): TGCGCCAGCAGCCCCGAACTAGAACCCCCCCCAGATACGCAGTATTTT. Translation gives CASSPELEPPPDTQYF. Combining the CDR3 with reference TRBV5-1 and TRBJ2-3 gives the whole variable domain KAGVTQTPRYLIKTRGQQVTLSCSPISGHRSVSWYQQTPGQGLQFLFEYFSETQRNKGNFPGRFSGRQFSNSRSEMNVSTLELGDSALYLCASSPELEPPPDTQYFGPGTRLTVL.

This clone has a handful of counts. The V call is TRBV2, the J call TRBJ1-6; 8 nucleotides agree with TRBD1. This CDR3 region has 14 residues. V lost 8 bases and J lost 9; bases outside the gene matches: 9. Per germline, CDR1 SNHLY and CDR2 FYNNEI. The CDR3 DNA reads as TGTGCCAGCGGACGACAGGGGAAACGTTCACCCCTCCACTTT. Its translation is CASGRQGKRSPLHF. The full variable domain, its missing parts supplied by reference TRBV2 and TRBJ1-6, is EPEVTQTPSHQVTQMGQEVILRCVPISNHLYFYWYRQILGQKVEFLVSFYNNEISEKSEIFDDQFSVERPDGSNFTLKIRSTKLEDSAMYFCASGRQGKRSPLHFGNGTRLTVT.

This clone was seen a single time. The chain couples TRBV19 to TRBJ1-3, with D possibly matching TRBD1 (5 bases). Per the germline V gene, CDR1 is LNHDA and CDR2 is SQIVND (reference sequence). The CDR3 is made up of 15 amino acids. Trimming left V 5 bases short and J 4 bases short, with 15 bases between. CDR3 loop: CASSPRGARGNTIYF. The CDR3 region has the DNA TGTGCCAGTAGTCCCCGTGGGGCTAGAGGAAACACCATATATTTT.

This clone has just a few counts. This rearrangement joins TRBV5-8 to TRBJ2-2; D remains ambiguous. CDR3 length: 12 residues. From germline, CDR1 is SGHTS and CDR2 YDEGEE. The V and J ends lost 4 bases and 3 bases respectively, with 4 bases between them. The CDR3 DNA follows: TGTGCCAGCAGCCCAGACACCGGGGAGCTGTTTTTT. Translated: CASSPDTGELFF. The whole variable domain, filled in from reference TRBV5-8 and TRBJ2-2, reads EAGVTQSPTHLIKTRGQQATLRCSPISGHTSVYWYQQALGLGLQFLLWYDEGEERNRGNFPPRFSGRQFPNYSSELNVNALELEDSALYLCASSPDTGELFFGEGSRLTVL.

Notes on this clone: Within the sample, other DNA sequences also encode this same CDR3. J is TRBJ2-7 and V is TRBV29-1, with D possibly being TRBD1 (5 bases). V lost 4 bases and J 1 base, leaving 5 bases between the germline ends. CDR1 is SQVTM and CDR2 is ANQGSEA in the germline V gene. The CDR3 loop spans 11 amino acids. CDR3 sequence reads: CSVGQSYEQYF. Written as DNA, the CDR3 is TGCAGCGTTGGACAGTCCTACGAGCAGTACTTC.

This clone was picked up a small number of times. The chain recombines TRBV10-1 with TRBJ2-3; a possible D gene is TRBD2 (5 bases). Germline V gene lookup returns CDR1 WNHNN and CDR2 SYGVQD (reference sequence). The V and J ends lost 5 bases and 0 bases respectively, with 12 bases between them. The CDR3 has 15 amino acids. The CDR3 loop is CASSLEGLSTDTQYF. Here the CDR3 DNA reads TGCGCCAGCAGTTTGGAAGGACTCAGCACAGATACGCAGTATTTT.

The chain employs TRBV5-4 and TRBJ2-7; 9 bases agree with TRBD1. The germline CDR1 and CDR2 sequences are SGHNT and YYREEE (reference sequence). Trimming at V came to 0 bases and at J to 5 bases, leaving 3 bases not matched to a gene. The CDR3 spans 14 residues. This CDR3 reads CASSLARDRDEQYF. The CDR3 nucleotides read TGTGCCAGCAGCTTGGCCCGGGACAGGGACGAGCAGTACTTC. Drawing the rest from reference TRBV5-4 and TRBJ2-7, the complete variable domain is ETGVTQSPTHLIKTRGQQVTLRCSSQSGHNTVSWYQQALGQGPQFIFQYYREEENGRGNFPPRFSGLQFPNYSSELNVNALELDDSALYLCASSLARDRDEQYFGPGTRLTVT.

The rearrangement links TRBV6-4 to TRBJ1-2, with 9 bases lining up with TRBD1. Per germline, CDR1 MRHNA and CDR2 SNTAGT. J was trimmed by 6 bases and V by 4 bases; bases with no gene match: 18. The CDR3 extends over 18 amino acids. The CDR3 is CASSARREDGTGLDGYTF. DNA of the CDR3: TGTGCCAGCAGTGCCAGAAGGGAGGATGGGACAGGGCTGGATGGCTACACCTTC.

This chain links TRBV4-1 with TRBJ1-5; possibly TRBD1 for D (6 bases). Per germline, CDR1 MGHRA and CDR2 YSYEKL. The CDR3 sequence is 15 residues long. V lost 1 base and J 6 bases, leaving 13 bases between the germline ends. This CDR3 is CASSQGGGWSQPQHF. The CDR3 DNA reads TGCGCCAGCAGCCAAGGGGGGGGCTGGAGTCAGCCCCAGCATTTT.

CDR3 protein: CASSRLGGDQPQHF. The CDR3 DNA is TGTGCCAGCAGTCGCCTGGGGGGGGATCAGCCCCAGCATTTT. This chain connects TRBV7-8 to TRBJ1-5; TRBD1 is a possible D gene (5 bases). Trimming removed 6 bases from V and 5 bases from J, with 14 bases in between. This CDR3 is built from 14 residues. Germline V CDR1 and CDR2: SGHVS, FQNEAQ.